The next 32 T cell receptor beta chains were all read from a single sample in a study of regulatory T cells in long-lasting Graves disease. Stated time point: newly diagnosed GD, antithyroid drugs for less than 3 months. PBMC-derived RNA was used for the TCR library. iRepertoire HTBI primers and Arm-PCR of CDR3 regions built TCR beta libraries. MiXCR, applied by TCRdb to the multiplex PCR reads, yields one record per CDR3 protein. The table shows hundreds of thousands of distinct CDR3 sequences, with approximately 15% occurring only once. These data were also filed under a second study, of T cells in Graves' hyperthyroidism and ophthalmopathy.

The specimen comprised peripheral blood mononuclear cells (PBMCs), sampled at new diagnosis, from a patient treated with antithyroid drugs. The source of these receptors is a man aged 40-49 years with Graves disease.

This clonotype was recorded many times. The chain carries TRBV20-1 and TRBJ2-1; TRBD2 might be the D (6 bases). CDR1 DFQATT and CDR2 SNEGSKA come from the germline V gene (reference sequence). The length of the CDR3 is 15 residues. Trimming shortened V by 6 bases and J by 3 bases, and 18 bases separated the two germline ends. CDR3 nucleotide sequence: TGCAGTGCGAGGCGCCGGGGGTCCCTCTACAATGAGCAGTTCTTC. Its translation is CSARRRGSLYNEQFF.

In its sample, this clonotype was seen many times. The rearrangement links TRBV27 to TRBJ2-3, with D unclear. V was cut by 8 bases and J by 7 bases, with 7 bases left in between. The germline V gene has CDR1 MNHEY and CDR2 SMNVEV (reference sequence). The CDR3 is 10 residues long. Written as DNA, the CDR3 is TGTGCCAGCGGCCTATATACGCAGTATTTT. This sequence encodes CASGLYTQYF.

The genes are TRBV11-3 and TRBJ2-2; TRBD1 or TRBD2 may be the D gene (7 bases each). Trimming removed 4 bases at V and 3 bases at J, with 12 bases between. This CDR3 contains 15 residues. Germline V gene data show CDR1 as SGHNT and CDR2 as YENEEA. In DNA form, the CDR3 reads TGTGCCAGCAGCTCAGGGGGGGCCTACACCGGGGAGCTGTTTTTT. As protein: CASSSGGAYTGELFF.

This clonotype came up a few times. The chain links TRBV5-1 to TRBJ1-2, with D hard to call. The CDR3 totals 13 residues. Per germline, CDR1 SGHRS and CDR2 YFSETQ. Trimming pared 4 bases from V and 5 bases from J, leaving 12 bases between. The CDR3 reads CASSEGSLYGYTF. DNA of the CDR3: TGCGCCAGCAGCGAGGGCTCTCTGTATGGCTACACCTTC. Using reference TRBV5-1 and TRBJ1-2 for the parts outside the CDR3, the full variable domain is KAGVTQTPRYLIKTRGQQVTLSCSPISGHRSVSWYQQTPGQGLQFLFEYFSETQRNKGNFPGRFSGRQFSNSRSEMNVSTLELGDSALYLCASSEGSLYGYTFGSGTRLTVV.

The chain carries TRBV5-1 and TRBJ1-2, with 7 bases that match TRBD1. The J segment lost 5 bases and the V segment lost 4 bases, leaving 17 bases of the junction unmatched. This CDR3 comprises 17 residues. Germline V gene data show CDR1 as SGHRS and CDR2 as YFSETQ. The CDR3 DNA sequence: TGCGCCAGCAGCACTGGCTGGTCCGGGACAGAGGGTTATGGCTACACCTTC. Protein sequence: CASSTGWSGTEGYGYTF.

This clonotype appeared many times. The CDR3 sequence is CASRDRVNEQFF. DNA for the CDR3: TGTGCCAGCCGGGACAGGGTCAATGAGCAGTTCTTC. This chain connects TRBV2 to TRBJ2-1; 9 nucleotides agree with TRBD1. This CDR3 is built from 12 residues. Germline CDR1 and CDR2: SNHLY and FYNNEI. J lost 6 bases, V lost 8 bases, and 2 bases had no gene match.

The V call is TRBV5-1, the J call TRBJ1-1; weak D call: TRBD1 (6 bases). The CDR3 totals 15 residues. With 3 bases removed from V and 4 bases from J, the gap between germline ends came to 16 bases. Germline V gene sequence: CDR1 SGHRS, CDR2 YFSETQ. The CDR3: CASSSWGAGGTEAFF. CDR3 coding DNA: TGCGCCAGCAGCTCGTGGGGGGCCGGGGGCACTGAAGCTTTCTTT.

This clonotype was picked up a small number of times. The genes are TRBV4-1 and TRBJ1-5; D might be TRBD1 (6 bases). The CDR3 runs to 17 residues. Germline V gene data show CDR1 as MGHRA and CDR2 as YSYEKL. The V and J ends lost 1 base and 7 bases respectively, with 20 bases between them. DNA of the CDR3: TGCGCCAGCAGCCAAGCACCCCCGGTGAGTAGGGGGCAGCCCCAGCATTTT. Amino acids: CASSQAPPVSRGQPQHF.

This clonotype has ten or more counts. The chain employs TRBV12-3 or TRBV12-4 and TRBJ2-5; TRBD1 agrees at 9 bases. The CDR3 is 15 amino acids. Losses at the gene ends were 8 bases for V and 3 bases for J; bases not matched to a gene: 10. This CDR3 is CASAFGGTGKETQYF. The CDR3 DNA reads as TGTGCCAGCGCTTTTGGTGGGACAGGGAAAGAGACCCAGTACTTC.

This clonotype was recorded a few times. The CDR3 DNA sequence: TGTGCCATCAGACCGGGACAGGGGACGTGGGCCCAAGAGACCCAGTACTTC. Amino acid sequence: CAIRPGQGTWAQETQYF. The chain has TRBV10-3 and TRBJ2-5; 10 positions agree with TRBD1. The CDR3 length is 17 residues. The germline V gene has CDR1 ENHRY and CDR2 SYGVKD. V dropped 6 bases and J dropped 1; count of bases not matched to a gene: 11.

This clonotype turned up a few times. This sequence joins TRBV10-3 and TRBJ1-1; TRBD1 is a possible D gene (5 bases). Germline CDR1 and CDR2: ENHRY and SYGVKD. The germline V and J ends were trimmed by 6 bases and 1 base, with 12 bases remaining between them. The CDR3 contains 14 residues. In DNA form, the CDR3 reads TGTGCCATCAGCCCCAGGGAGAGGAACACTGAAGCTTTCTTT. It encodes CAISPRERNTEAFF.

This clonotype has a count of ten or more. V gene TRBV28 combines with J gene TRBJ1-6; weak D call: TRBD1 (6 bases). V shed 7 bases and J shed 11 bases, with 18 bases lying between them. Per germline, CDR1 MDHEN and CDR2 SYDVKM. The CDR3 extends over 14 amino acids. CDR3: CASTFTQGLAPLHF. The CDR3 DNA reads TGTGCCAGCACCTTTACACAGGGACTTGCACCCCTCCACTTT.

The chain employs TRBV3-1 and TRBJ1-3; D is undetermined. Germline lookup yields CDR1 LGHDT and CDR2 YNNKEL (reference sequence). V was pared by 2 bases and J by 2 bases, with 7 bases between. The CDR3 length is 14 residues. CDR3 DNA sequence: TGTGCCAGCAGCCAATCGGGTACTGGAAACACCATATATTTT. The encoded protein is CASSQSGTGNTIYF.

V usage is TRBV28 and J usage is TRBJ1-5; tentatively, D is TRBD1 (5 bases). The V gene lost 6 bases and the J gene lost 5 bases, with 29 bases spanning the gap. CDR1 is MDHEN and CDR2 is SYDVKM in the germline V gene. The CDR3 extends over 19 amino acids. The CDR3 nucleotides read TGTGCCAGCAGAGCAGCCCGGGACCGTTTTTCAGGGCCCCATCAGCCCCAGCATTTT. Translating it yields CASRAARDRFSGPHQPQHF.

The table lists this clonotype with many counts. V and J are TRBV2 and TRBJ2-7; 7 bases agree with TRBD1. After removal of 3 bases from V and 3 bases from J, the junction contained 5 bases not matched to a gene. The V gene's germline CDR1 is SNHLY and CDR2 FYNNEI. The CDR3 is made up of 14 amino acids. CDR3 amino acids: CASSDGTDFYEQYF. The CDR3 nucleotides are TGTGCCAGCAGTGACGGGACAGATTTCTACGAGCAGTACTTC. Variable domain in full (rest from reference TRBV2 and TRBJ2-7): EPEVTQTPSHQVTQMGQEVILRCVPISNHLYFYWYRQILGQKVEFLVSFYNNEISEKSEIFDDQFSVERPDGSNFTLKIRSTKLEDSAMYFCASSDGTDFYEQYFGPGTRLTVT.

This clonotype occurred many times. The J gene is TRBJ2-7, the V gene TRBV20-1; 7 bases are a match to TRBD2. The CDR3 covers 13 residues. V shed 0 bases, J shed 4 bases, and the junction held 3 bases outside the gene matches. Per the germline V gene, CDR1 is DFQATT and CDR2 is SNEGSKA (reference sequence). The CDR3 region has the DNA TGCAGTGCTAGAGACCGAGCGGGATACGAGCAGTACTTC. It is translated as CSARDRAGYEQYF.

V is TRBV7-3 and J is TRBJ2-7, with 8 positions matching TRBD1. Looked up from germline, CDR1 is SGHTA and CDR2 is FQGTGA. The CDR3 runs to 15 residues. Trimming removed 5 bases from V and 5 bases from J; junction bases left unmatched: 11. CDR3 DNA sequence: TGTGCCAGCAGCGCCTGGACAGGGCTTATGGACGAGCAGTACTTC. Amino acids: CASSAWTGLMDEQYF.

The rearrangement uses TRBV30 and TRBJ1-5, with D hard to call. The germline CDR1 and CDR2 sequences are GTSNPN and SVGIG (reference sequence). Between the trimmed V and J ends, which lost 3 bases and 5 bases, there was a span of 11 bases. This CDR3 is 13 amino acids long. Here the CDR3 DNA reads TGTGCCTGGAGGTTCGGGGAGGATCAGCCCCAGCATTTT. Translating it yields CAWRFGEDQPQHF.

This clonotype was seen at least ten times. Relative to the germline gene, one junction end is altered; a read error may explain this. The CDR3: CASSPSGHPDRHF. CDR3 nucleotides: TGTGCCAGCAGCCCCAGCGGACACCCGGACAGGCACTTC. V and J are TRBV13 and TRBJ2-5; 7 bases line up with TRBD1. The CDR3 sequence is 13 residues long. In germline, CDR1 is PRHDT, CDR2 FYEKMQ (reference sequence). Full variable domain (rest looked up from reference TRBV13 and TRBJ2-5): AAGVIQSPRHLIKEKRETATLKCYPIPRHDTVYWYQQGPGQDPQFLISFYEKMQSDKGSIPDRFSAQQFSDYHSELNMSSLELGDSALYFCASSPSGHPDRHFGPGTRLLVL.

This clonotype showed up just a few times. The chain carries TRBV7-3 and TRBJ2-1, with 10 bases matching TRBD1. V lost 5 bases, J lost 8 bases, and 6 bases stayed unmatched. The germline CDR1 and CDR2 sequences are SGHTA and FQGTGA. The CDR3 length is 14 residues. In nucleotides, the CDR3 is TGTGCCAGCAGCACGGGACAGGGGACCGATGAGCAGTTCTTC. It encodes CASSTGQGTDEQFF.

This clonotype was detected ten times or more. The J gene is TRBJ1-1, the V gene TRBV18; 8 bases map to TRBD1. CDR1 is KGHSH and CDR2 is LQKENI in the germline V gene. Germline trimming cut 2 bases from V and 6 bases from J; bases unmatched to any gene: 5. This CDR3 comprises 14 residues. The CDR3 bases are TGTGCCAGCTCACCAGACAGGGGCTGGGCTGAAGCTTTCTTT. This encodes CASSPDRGWAEAFF.

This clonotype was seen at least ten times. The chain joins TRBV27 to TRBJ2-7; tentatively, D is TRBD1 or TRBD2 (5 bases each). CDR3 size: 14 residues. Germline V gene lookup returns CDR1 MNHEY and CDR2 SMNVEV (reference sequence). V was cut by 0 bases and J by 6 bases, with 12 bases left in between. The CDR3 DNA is TGTGCCAGCAGTTTATCGTGGGACCAGCTCGAGCAGTACTTC. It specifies CASSLSWDQLEQYF.

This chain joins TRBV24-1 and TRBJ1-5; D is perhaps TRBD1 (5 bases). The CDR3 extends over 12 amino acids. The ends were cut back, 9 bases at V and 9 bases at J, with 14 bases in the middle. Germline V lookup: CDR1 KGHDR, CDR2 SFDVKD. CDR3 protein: CATRDPRSPQHF. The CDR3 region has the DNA TGTGCCACCCGGGACCCTCGGTCGCCCCAGCATTTT.

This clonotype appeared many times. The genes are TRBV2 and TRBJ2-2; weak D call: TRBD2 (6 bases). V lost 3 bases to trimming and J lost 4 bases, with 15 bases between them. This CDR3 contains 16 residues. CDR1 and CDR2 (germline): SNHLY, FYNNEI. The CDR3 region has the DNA TGTGCCAGCAGTGACATCGGGAGTAGAGGCACCGGGGAGCTGTTTTTT. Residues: CASSDIGSRGTGELFF. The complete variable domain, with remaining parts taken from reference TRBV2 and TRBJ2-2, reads EPEVTQTPSHQVTQMGQEVILRCVPISNHLYFYWYRQILGQKVEFLVSFYNNEISEKSEIFDDQFSVERPDGSNFTLKIRSTKLEDSAMYFCASSDIGSRGTGELFFGEGSRLTVL.

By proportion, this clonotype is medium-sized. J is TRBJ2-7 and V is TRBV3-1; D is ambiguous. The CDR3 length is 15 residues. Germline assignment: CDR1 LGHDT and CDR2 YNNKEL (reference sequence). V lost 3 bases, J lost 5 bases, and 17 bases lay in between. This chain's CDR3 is CASSHTDRSGHEQYF. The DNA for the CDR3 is TGTGCCAGCAGCCACACGGACCGCTCGGGCCACGAGCAGTACTTC.

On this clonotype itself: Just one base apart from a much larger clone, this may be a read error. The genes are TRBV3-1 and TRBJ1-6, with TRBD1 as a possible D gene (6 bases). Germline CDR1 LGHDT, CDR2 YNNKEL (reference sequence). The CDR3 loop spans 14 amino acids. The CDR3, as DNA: TGTGCCAGCAGCGCGGGACAAAGGAATTCACCCCCCCACTTT. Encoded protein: CASSAGQRNSPPHF.

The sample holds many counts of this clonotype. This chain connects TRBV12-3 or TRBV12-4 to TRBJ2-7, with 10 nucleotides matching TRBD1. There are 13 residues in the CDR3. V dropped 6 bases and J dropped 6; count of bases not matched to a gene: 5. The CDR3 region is CASSPGQGFEQYF. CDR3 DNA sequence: TGTGCCAGCAGCCCGGGACAGGGGTTCGAGCAGTACTTC.

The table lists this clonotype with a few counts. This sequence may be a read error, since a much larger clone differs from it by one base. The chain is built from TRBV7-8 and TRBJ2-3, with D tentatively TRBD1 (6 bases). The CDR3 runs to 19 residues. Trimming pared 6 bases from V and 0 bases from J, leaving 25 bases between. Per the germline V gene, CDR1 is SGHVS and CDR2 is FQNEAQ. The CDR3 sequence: CASSNLLGARVQSTDTQYF. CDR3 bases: TGTGCCAGCAGTAACCTCTTGGGGGCGAGGGTACAGAGCACAGATACGCAGTATTTT.

CDR3 DNA sequence: TGCGCCAGCAGCTTGGACGGGGTTCGTGGGGATACGCAGTATTTT. Translation: CASSLDGVRGDTQYF. The chain combines TRBV5-1 with TRBJ2-3, with a possible D match to TRBD2 (5 bases). V was trimmed by 0 bases and J by 6 bases, leaving 14 bases between them. CDR1 and CDR2 from the germline V gene are SGHRS and YFSETQ. The CDR3 spans 15 residues. Full variable domain (outside the CDR3, taken from reference TRBV5-1 and TRBJ2-3): KAGVTQTPRYLIKTRGQQVTLSCSPISGHRSVSWYQQTPGQGLQFLFEYFSETQRNKGNFPGRFSGRQFSNSRSEMNVSTLELGDSALYLCASSLDGVRGDTQYFGPGTRLTVL.

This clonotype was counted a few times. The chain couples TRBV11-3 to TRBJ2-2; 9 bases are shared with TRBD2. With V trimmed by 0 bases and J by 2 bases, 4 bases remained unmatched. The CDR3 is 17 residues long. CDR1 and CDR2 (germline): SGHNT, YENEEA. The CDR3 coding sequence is TGTGCCAGCAGCTTAGACGGACTAGCGCTTAACACCGGGGAGCTGTTTTTT. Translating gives CASSLDGLALNTGELFF.

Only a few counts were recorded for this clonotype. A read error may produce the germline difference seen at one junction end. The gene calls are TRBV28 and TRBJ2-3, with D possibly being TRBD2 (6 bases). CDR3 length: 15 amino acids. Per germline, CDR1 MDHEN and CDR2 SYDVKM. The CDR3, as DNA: TGTGCCAGCAGTGGACCGGGACTTAACACAGCTACGCAGTATTTT. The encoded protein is CASSGPGLNTATQYF.

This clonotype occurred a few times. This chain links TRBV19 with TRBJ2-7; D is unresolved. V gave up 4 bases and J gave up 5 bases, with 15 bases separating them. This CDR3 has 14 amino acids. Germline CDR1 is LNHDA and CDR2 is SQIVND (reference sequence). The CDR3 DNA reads TGTGCCAGTAGTAACCGAGTAGGTCTCGACGAGCAGTACTTC. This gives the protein CASSNRVGLDEQYF.